This T cell receptor beta chain was found in a study of T cell responses to AZD1222 COVID-19 vaccine. Findings and caveats of the study: The study sampled repertoires only after the peak T cell response. Clonal diversity was possibly underestimated, and white British individuals and females predominated among donors. Seropositive status at baseline applied to only 6 or 7 AZD1222 recipients.

On this clone itself: Antigen: not known.

TCRdb's copy holds only in-frame clones and misses some; the assay was immunoSEQ multiplex PCR. The table records roughly 83,000 clones, around 86% of them present only once. CDR1 is SGDLS and CDR2 is YYNGEE in the germline V gene. The length of the CDR3 is 16 residues. The V end lost 0 bases, the J end lost 1 base, and 10 bases lay between the germline ends. The rearrangement links TRBV9 to TRBJ2-2; D assignment may be TRBD1 or TRBD2 (5 bases each). The origin of this receptor is an adult in good health. The starting material was peripheral blood, obtained on day 0 of AZD1222 vaccination. The CDR3 loop reads CASSVGWGRNTGELFF. The CDR3 nucleotides read TGTGCCAGCAGCGTAGGGTGGGGGAGGAACACCGGGGAGCTGTTTTTT. The complete variable domain, with remaining parts taken from reference TRBV9 and TRBJ2-2, reads DSGVTQTPKHLITATGQRVTLRCSPRSGDLSVYWYQQSLDQGLQFLIQYYNGEERAKGNILERFSAQQFPDLHSELNLSSLELGDSALYFCASSVGWGRNTGELFFGEGSRLTVL.